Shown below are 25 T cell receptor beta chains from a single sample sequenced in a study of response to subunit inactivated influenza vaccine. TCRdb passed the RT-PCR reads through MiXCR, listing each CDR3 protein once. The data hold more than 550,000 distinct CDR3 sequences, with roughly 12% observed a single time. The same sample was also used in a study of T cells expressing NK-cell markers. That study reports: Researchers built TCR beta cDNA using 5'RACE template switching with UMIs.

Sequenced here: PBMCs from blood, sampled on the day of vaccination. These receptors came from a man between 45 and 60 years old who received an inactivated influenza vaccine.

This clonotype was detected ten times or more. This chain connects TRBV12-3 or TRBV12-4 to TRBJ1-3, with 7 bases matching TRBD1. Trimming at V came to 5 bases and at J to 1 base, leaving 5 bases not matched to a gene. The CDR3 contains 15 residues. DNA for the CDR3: TGTGCCAGCAGTCTACAGGGGCCTTCTGGAAACACCATATATTTT. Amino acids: CASSLQGPSGNTIYF.

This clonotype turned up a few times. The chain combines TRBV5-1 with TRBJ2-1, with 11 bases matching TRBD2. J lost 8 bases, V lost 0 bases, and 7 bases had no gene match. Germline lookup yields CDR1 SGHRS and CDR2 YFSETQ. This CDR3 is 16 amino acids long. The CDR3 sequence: CASSLAQLAGVDEQFF. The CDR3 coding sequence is TGCGCCAGCAGCTTGGCTCAACTAGCGGGAGTAGATGAGCAGTTCTTC. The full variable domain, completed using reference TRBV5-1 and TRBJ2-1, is KAGVTQTPRYLIKTRGQQVTLSCSPISGHRSVSWYQQTPGQGLQFLFEYFSETQRNKGNFPGRFSGRQFSNSRSEMNVSTLELGDSALYLCASSLAQLAGVDEQFFGPGTRLTVL.

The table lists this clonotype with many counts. The DNA of the CDR3 is TGCGCCAGCAGCCAAGTGGTCTCCTACACAGATACGCAGTATTTT. Translating it yields CASSQVVSYTDTQYF. This rearrangement joins TRBV4-3 to TRBJ2-3, with D unresolved. The CDR3 contains 15 residues. Trimming took off 1 base at V and 2 bases at J, with 10 bases between the two ends. The V gene's germline CDR1 is LGHNA and CDR2 YSLEER.

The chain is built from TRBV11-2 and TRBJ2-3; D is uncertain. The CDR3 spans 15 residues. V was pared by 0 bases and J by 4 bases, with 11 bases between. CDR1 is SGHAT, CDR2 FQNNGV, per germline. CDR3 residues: CASSLELSSADTQYF. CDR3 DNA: TGTGCCAGCAGCTTAGAGTTGTCATCAGCAGATACGCAGTATTTT.

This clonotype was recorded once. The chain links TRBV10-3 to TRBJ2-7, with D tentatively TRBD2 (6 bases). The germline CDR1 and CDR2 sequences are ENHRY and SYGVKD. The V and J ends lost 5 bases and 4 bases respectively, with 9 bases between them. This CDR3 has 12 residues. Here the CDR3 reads CAISSEGYEQYF. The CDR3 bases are TGTGCCATCAGTTCGGAGGGGTACGAGCAGTACTTC.

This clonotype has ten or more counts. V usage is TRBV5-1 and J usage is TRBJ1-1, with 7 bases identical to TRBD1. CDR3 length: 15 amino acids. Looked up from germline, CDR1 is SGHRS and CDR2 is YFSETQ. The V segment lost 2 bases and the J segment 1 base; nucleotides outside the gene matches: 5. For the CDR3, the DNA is TGCGCCAGCAGCTTCTCCGCAGGGGGGAACACTGAAGCTTTCTTT. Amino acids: CASSFSAGGNTEAFF.

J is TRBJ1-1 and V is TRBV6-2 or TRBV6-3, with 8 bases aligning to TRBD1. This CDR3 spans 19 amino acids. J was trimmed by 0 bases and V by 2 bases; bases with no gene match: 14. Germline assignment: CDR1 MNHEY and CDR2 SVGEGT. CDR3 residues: CASSYDLYGQGAMNTEAFF. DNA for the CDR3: TGTGCCAGCAGTTACGATTTATATGGGCAGGGGGCCATGAACACTGAAGCTTTCTTT.

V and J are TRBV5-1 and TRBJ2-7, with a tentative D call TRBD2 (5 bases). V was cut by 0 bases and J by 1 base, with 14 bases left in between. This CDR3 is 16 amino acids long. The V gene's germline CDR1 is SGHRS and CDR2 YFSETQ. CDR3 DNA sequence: TGCGCCAGCAGCTTGGCCGCCGCGCGCGGGTCCTACGAGCAGTACTTC. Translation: CASSLAAARGSYEQYF.

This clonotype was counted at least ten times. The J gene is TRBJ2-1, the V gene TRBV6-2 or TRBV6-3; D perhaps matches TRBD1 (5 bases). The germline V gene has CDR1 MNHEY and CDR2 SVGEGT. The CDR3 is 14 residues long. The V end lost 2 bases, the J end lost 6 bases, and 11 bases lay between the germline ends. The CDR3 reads CASSYIAGSNEQFF. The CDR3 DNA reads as TGTGCCAGCAGTTACATCGCAGGGTCCAATGAGCAGTTCTTC.

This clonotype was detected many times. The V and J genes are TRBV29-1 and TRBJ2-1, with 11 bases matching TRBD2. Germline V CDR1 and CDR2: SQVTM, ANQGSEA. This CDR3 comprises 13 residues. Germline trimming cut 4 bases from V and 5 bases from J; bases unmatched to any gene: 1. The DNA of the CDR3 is TGCAGCGTTGTTAGCGGGGGGGACAATGAGCAGTTCTTC. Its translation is CSVVSGGDNEQFF.

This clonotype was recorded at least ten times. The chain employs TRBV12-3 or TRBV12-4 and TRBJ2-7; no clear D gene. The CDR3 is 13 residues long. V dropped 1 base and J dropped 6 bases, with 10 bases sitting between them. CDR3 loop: CASSLGGLGEQYF. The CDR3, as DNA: TGTGCCAGCAGTTTAGGGGGTCTGGGCGAGCAGTACTTC.

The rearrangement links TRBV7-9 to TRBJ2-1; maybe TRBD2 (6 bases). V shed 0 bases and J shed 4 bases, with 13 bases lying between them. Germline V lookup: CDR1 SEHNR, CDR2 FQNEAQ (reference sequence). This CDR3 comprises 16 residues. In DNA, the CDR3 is TGTGCCAGCAGCTTAGCTGGAGGGCCCTATTACAATGAGCAGTTCTTC. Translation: CASSLAGGPYYNEQFF.

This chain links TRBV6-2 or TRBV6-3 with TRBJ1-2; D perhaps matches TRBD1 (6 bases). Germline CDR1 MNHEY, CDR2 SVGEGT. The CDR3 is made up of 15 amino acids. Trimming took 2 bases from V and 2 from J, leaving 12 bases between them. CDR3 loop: CASSYPTGNNYGYTF. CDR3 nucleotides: TGTGCCAGCAGTTACCCGACAGGAAACAACTATGGCTACACCTTC.

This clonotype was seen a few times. CDR3 sequence reads: CASSQGTSGQNEQFF. CDR3 nucleotide sequence: TGTGCCAGCAGCCAGGGGACTAGCGGACAGAATGAGCAGTTCTTC. The genes are TRBV3-1 and TRBJ2-1; 11 nucleotides agree with TRBD2. CDR1 and CDR2 (germline): LGHDT, YNNKEL (reference sequence). J lost 7 bases, V lost 3 bases, and 5 bases had no gene match. The CDR3 length is 15 residues.

For the CDR3, the DNA is TGTGCCTGGAGTGTAGCGGGAGTCACGGGGAATGAGCAGTTCTTC. It specifies CAWSVAGVTGNEQFF. The chain joins TRBV30 to TRBJ2-1, with TRBD2 matching over 8 bases. The CDR3 runs 15 residues. Losses at the gene ends were 0 bases for V and 7 bases for J; bases not matched to a gene: 8. Germline CDR1 reads GTSNPN; CDR2 reads SVGIG (reference sequence).

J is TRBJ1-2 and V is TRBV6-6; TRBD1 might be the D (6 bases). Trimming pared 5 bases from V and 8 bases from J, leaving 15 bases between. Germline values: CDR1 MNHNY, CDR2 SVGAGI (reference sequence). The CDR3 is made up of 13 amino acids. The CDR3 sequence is CASSRLNRDGYTF. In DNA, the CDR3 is TGTGCCAGCAGTCGATTAAACAGGGACGGCTACACCTTC.

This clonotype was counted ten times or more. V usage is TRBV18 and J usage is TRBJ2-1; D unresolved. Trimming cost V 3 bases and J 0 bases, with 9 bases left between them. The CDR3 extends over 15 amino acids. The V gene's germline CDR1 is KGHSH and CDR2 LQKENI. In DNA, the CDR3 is TGTGCCAGCTCACCTTCGCCCAGCTCCTACAATGAGCAGTTCTTC. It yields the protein CASSPSPSSYNEQFF. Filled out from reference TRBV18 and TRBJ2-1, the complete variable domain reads NAGVMQNPRHLVRRRGQEARLRCSPMKGHSHVYWYRQLPEEGLKFMVYLQKENIIDESGMPKERFSAEFPKEGPSILRIQQVVRGDSAAYFCASSPSPSSYNEQFFGPGTRLTVL.

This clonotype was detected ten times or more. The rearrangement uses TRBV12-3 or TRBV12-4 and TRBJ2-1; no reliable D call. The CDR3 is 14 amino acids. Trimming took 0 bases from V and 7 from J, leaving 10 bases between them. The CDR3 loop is CASSLASLLNEQFF. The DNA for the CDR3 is TGTGCCAGCAGTTTAGCGTCCTTGCTAAATGAGCAGTTCTTC.

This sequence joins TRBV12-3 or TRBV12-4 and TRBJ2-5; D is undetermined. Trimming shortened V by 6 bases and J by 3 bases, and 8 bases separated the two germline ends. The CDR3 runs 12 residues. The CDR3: CASSEQKETQYF. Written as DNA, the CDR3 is TGTGCCAGCAGCGAACAGAAAGAGACCCAGTACTTC.

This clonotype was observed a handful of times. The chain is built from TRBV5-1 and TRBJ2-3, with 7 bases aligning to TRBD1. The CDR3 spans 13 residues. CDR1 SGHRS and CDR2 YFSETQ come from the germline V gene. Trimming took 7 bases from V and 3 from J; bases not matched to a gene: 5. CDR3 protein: CASPGQFTDTQYF. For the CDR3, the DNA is TGCGCCAGCCCGGGACAGTTTACAGATACGCAGTATTTT.

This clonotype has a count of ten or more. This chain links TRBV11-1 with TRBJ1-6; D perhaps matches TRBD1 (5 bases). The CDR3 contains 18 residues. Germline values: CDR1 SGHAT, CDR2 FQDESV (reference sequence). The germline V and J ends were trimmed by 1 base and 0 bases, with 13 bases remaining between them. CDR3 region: CASSLEQGPGSYNSPLHF. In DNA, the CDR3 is TGTGCCAGCAGCTTAGAGCAGGGCCCGGGCTCCTATAATTCACCCCTCCACTTT.

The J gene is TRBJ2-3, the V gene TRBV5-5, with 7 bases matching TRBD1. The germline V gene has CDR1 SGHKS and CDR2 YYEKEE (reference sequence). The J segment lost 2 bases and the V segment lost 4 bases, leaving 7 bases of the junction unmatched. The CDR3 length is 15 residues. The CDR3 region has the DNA TGTGCCAGCAGCCACCAGACAGGGCCCACAGATACGCAGTATTTT. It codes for CASSHQTGPTDTQYF.

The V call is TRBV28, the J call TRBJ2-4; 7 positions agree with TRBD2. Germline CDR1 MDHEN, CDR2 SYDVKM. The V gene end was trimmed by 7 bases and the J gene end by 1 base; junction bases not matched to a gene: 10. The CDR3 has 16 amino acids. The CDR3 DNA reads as TGTGCCAGCACCCCCTTTGGGGGGGAGGCCAAAAACATTCAGTACTTC. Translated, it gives CASTPFGGEAKNIQYF.

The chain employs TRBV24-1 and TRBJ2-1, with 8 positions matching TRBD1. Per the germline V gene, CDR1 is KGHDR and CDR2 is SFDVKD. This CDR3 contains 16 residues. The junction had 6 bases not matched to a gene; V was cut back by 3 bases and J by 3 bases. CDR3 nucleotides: TGTGCCACCAGTGATCCGGGACAGGCCCGCTACAATGAGCAGTTCTTC. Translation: CATSDPGQARYNEQFF.

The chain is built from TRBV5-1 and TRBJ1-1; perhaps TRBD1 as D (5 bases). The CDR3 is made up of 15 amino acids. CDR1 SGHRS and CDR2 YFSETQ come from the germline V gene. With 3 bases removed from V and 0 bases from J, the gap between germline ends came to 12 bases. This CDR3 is CASSSHRGLNTEAFF. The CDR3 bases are TGCGCCAGCAGCTCGCATCGGGGCTTGAACACTGAAGCTTTCTTT.